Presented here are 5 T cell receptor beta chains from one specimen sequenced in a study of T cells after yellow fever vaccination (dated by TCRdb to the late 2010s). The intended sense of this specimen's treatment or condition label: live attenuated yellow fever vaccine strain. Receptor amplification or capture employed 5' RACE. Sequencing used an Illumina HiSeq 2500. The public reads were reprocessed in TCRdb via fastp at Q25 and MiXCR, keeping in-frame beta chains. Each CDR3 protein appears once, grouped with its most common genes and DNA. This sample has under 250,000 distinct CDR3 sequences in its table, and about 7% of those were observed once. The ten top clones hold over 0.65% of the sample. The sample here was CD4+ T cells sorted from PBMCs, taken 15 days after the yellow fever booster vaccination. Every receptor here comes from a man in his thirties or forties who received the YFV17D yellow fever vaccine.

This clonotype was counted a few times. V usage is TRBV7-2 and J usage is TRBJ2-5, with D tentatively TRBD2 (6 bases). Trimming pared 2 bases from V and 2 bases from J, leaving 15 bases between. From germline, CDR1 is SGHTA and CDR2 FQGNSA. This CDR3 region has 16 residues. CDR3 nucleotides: TGTGCCAGCAGCTTACCGACCGGGACTGGACAAGAGACCCAGTACTTC. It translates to CASSLPTGTGQETQYF.

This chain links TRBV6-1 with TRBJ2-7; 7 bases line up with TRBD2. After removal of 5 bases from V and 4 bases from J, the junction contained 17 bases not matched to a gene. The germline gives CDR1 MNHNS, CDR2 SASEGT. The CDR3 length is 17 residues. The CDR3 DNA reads TGTGCCAGCAGTCTCCCCAGCGGAAACCAGCGGGGTTACGAGCAGTACTTC. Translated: CASSLPSGNQRGYEQYF.

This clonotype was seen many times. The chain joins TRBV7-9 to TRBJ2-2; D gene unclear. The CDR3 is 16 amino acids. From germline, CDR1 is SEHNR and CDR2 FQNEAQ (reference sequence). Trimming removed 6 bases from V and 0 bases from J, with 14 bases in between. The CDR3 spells CASRSGRVSNTGELFF. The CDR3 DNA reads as TGTGCCAGCAGGTCCGGGCGAGTCTCGAACACCGGGGAGCTGTTTTTT.

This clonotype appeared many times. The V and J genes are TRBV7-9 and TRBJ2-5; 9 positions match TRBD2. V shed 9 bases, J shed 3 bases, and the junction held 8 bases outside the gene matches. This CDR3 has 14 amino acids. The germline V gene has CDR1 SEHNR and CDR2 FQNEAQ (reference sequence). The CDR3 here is CASGLARREETQYF. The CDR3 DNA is TGTGCCAGTGGACTAGCGAGAAGGGAAGAGACCCAGTACTTC.

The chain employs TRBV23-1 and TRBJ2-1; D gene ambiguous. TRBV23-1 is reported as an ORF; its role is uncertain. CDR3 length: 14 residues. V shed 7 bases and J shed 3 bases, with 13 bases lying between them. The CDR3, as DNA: TGCGCCAGCACCCCTTCGGCCCACTACAATGAGCAGTTCTTC. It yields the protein CASTPSAHYNEQFF.